The 16 T cell receptor beta chains listed next were all sequenced from one sample in a study of CD8+CD57+ T cells in acquired aplastic anemia (dated by TCRdb to between 2017 and 2018). Flow cytometry had shown CD8+CD57+ cell expansion in the patients selected for sequencing. The sequencing machine was an Illumina HiSeq 2000. Profiling of TCR beta VDJ combinations and CDR3 sequences used genomic DNA as the template. TCRdb passed the public sequencing reads through fastp at Q25 and MiXCR, retaining productive beta sequences. Rows are combined by CDR3 protein, so each entry shows the most common genes and DNA. For this sample the table gives just over 450,000 distinct CDR3 sequences, of which approximately 32% were detected only once. The ten biggest clones cover roughly 0.89% of the sample. The sample consisted of sorted CD4+, CD8+, or CD8+CD57+ T cells (not recorded which) from PBMCs. These TCRs come from a human donor with aplastic anemia.

There are many counts of this clonotype. Written as DNA, the CDR3 is TGCAGTGCAGCAACAGGGGTGGAGACCCAGTACTTC. Translation: CSAATGVETQYF. The rearrangement uses TRBV20-1 and TRBJ2-5, with TRBD1 matching over 7 bases. V lost 6 bases and J lost 5; bases outside the gene matches: 6. Germline loops: CDR1 DFQATT, CDR2 SNEGSKA (reference sequence). The CDR3 runs to 12 residues.

On this clonotype: This clone may be a read error of a much larger clone one base away. The CDR3 does not end in the conserved phenylalanine or tryptophan, so this is likely a read error. The rearrangement uses TRBV20-1 and TRBJ1-2; D unclear. Germline values: CDR1 DFQATT, CDR2 SNEGSKA (reference sequence). V lost 5 bases and J lost 4, with 17 bases in between. This CDR3 spans 14 amino acids. DNA for the CDR3: TGCAGTGCTGGGGAGGAGGGAGCGATCTATGGCTACACCCTC. Amino acid sequence: CSAGEEGAIYGYTL.

This clonotype was seen ten or more times. The chain couples TRBV2 to TRBJ2-5, with no clear D. This CDR3 has 14 amino acids. Trimming shortened V by 5 bases and J by 4 bases, and 14 bases separated the two germline ends. In germline, CDR1 is SNHLY, CDR2 FYNNEI. CDR3 in amino acids: CASSRSIIRETQYF. CDR3 in DNA: TGTGCCAGCAGTAGGTCGATAATCAGAGAGACCCAGTACTTC.

Worth noting for this clonotype: This sequence may be a read error, since a much larger clone differs from it by one base. V is TRBV4-3 and J is TRBJ1-6, with D maybe TRBD1 (6 bases). Germline V lookup: CDR1 LGHNA, CDR2 YSLEER. The length of the CDR3 is 14 residues. CDR3 sequence reads: CVSSQAGGRSPLHF. The CDR3 bases are TGCGTCAGCAGCCAAGCCGGGGGCAGGTCACCCCTCCACTTT.

The chain has TRBV20-1 and TRBJ2-3, with D maybe TRBD1 (5 bases). Germline values: CDR1 DFQATT, CDR2 SNEGSKA (reference sequence). The CDR3 extends over 13 amino acids. V was shortened by 8 bases and J by 4 bases, with 16 bases between the two germline ends. Written as DNA, the CDR3 is TGCAGTACTATCGGCAGGGTTGCAGATACGCAGTATTTT. Translated: CSTIGRVADTQYF.

As for this clonotype: Because the CDR3 is missing its conserved closing phenylalanine or tryptophan, this is likely a read error. It is unclear where the CDR3 begins or ends on the DNA, so no DNA is shown, and the CDR3 is as TCRdb lists it. V gene TRBV15 combines with J gene TRBJ1-6; the D call of TRBD1 is as the table states it, not checked on the DNA. The CDR3 length is 8 residues, termini included. The germline CDR1 and CDR2 sequences are LNHNV and YYDKDF (reference sequence). The CDR3 spells CATSRVNR.

This clonotype was counted once. This could be a read error, since a much larger clone is one nucleotide away. This rearrangement joins TRBV5-1 to TRBJ1-2; D is unclear. In germline, CDR1 is SGHRS, CDR2 YFSETQ. Trimming left V 3 bases short and J 8 bases short, with 23 bases between. The length of the CDR3 is 16 residues. Here the CDR3 DNA reads TGCGCCAGCAGCTCGACCACCTCGATGGGGTCCAGCGGCTACACCTTC. This encodes CASSSTTSMGSSGYTF. The complete variable domain, with remaining parts taken from reference TRBV5-1 and TRBJ1-2, reads KAGVTQTPRYLIKTRGQQVTLSCSPISGHRSVSWYQQTPGQGLQFLFEYFSETQRNKGNFPGRFSGRQFSNSRSEMNVSTLELGDSALYLCASSSTTSMGSSGYTFGSGTRLTVV.

The genes are TRBV2 and TRBJ2-7; TRBD1 aligns across 9 bases. Trimming cost V 4 bases and J 6 bases; bases outside gene matches: 10. The CDR3 has 15 residues. Germline assignment: CDR1 SNHLY and CDR2 FYNNEI. The CDR3 bases are TGTGCCAGCAGTGCTCCGGGACAGGGAAAGTTCGAGCAGTACTTC. This gives the protein CASSAPGQGKFEQYF.

Note on this clonotype: The final CDR3 position lacks the conserved phenylalanine or tryptophan, pointing to a likely read error. CDR3 sequence: CASSQANTGILSYEQYL. In nucleotides, the CDR3 is TGCGCCAGCAGCCAAGCCAATACAGGGATTCTATCCTACGAGCAGTACCTC. This chain links TRBV4-1 with TRBJ2-7, with a possible D match to TRBD1 (6 bases). Deletions cut 1 base from V and 1 base from J, with 17 bases between. The CDR3 loop spans 17 amino acids. CDR1 is MGHRA, CDR2 YSYEKL, per germline.

V usage is TRBV2 and J usage is TRBJ1-1; D gene ambiguous. This CDR3 has 12 amino acids. Trimming took 7 bases from V and 8 from J, leaving 14 bases between them. CDR1 and CDR2 from the germline V gene are SNHLY and FYNNEI. The CDR3 spells CASKNTPDEAFF. CDR3 DNA sequence: TGTGCCAGCAAAAACACCCCGGACGAAGCTTTCTTT.

V usage is TRBV6-1 and J usage is TRBJ2-7, with D hard to call. The CDR3 totals 11 residues. Germline V lookup: CDR1 MNHNS, CDR2 SASEGT. The CDR3 DNA is TGTGCTAGCTTAGGGACCTACGAGCAGTACTTC. It translates to CASLGTYEQYF.

This clonotype has a count of ten or more. The rearrangement uses TRBV15 and TRBJ2-5; D unresolved. The CDR3 runs to 12 residues. Germline assignment: CDR1 LNHNV and CDR2 YYDKDF (reference sequence). V lost 1 base to trimming and J lost 3 bases, with 3 bases between them. The CDR3: CATSRVEETQYF. DNA for the CDR3: TGTGCCACCAGCAGAGTCGAAGAGACCCAGTACTTC.

This clonotype was observed at least ten times. The chain employs TRBV24-1 and TRBJ2-3; TRBD2 matches 13 bases. V shed 4 bases, J shed 3 bases, and the junction held 3 bases outside the gene matches. The CDR3 totals 16 residues. Germline V gene data show CDR1 as KGHDR and CDR2 as SFDVKD. The CDR3 region is CATSDTGLAGTDTQYF. As DNA, the CDR3 is TGTGCCACCAGTGACACGGGACTAGCGGGAACAGATACGCAGTATTTT.

This clonotype was detected ten times or more. The V and J genes are TRBV2 and TRBJ1-1; D gene uncertain. CDR3 length: 17 residues. V gave up 3 bases and J gave up 0 bases, with 17 bases separating them. Per the germline V gene, CDR1 is SNHLY and CDR2 is FYNNEI. CDR3 loop: CASSDSANVQLNTEAFF. As DNA, the CDR3 is TGTGCCAGCAGTGATTCAGCTAATGTCCAGCTGAACACTGAAGCTTTCTTT.

Only one count was recorded for this clonotype. This chain uses TRBV5-1 with TRBJ1-1; possible D gene TRBD1, 5 bases. Germline CDR1 reads SGHRS; CDR2 reads YFSETQ. V was cut by 1 base and J by 4 bases, with 26 bases left in between. The CDR3 totals 19 residues. CDR3 protein: CASSLLGDEWAGSSTEAFF. The CDR3, as DNA: TGCGCCAGCAGCTTGCTGGGGGATGAGTGGGCAGGAAGTAGCACTGAAGCTTTCTTT. Full variable domain (missing parts from reference TRBV5-1 and TRBJ1-1): KAGVTQTPRYLIKTRGQQVTLSCSPISGHRSVSWYQQTPGQGLQFLFEYFSETQRNKGNFPGRFSGRQFSNSRSEMNVSTLELGDSALYLCASSLLGDEWAGSSTEAFFGQGTRLTVV.

The genes are TRBV7-6 and TRBJ2-3, with 9 nucleotides matching TRBD2. CDR1 and CDR2 (germline): SGHVS, FNYEAQ. J lost 4 bases, V lost 4 bases, and 3 bases had no gene match. CDR3 length: 14 amino acids. The CDR3 reads CASSSSGNADTQYF. The CDR3 nucleotides are TGTGCCAGCAGCTCTAGCGGGAACGCAGATACGCAGTATTTT.